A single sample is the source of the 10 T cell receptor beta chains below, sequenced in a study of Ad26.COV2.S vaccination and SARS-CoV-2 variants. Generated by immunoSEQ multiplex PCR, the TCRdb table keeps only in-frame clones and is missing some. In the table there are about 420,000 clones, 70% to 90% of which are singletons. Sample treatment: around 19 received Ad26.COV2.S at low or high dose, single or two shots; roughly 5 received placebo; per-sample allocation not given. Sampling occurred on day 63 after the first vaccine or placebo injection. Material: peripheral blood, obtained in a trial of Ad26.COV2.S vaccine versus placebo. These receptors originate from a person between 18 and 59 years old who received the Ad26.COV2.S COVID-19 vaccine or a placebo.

CDR3 amino acids: CASSASGTGKETQYF. The CDR3 DNA sequence: TGTGCCAGCAGCGCCTCCGGGACAGGAAAAGAGACCCAGTACTTC. J is TRBJ2-5 and V is TRBV9; 8 bases map to TRBD1. CDR3 size: 15 residues. V dropped 3 bases and J dropped 3; count of bases not matched to a gene: 7. Germline V gene lookup returns CDR1 SGDLS and CDR2 YYNGEE.

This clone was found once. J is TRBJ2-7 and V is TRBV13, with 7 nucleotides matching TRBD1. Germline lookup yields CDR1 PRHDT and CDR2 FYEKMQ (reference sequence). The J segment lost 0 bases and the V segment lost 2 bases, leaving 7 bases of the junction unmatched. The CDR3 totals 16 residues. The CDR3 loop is CASSLRQGPSSYEQYF. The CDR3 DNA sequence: TGTGCCAGCAGCTTACGACAGGGCCCTTCCTCCTACGAGCAGTACTTC.

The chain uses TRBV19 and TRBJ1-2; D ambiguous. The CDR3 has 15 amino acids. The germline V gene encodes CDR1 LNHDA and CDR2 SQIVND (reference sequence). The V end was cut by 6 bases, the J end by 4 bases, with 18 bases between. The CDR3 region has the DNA TGTGCCAGTAGGCCTGGACTTGGCTCACTCTATGGCTACACCTTC. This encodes CASRPGLGSLYGYTF.

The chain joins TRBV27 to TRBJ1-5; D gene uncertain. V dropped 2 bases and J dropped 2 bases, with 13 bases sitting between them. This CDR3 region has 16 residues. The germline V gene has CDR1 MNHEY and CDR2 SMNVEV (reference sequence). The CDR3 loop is CASSLTPFVGNQPQHF. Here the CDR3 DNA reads TGTGCCAGCAGTTTAACCCCGTTCGTAGGCAATCAGCCCCAGCATTTT.

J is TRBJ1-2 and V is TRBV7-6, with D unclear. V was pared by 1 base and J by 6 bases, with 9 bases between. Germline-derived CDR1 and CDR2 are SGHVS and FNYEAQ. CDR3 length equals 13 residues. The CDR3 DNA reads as TGTGCCAGCAGCTTAGAAGGGATTGATGGCTACACCTTC. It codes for CASSLEGIDGYTF.

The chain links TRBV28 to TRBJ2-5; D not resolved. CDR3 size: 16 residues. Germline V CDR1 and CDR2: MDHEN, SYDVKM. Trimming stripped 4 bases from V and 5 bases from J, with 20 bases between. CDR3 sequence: CASSSIKSPNRETQYF. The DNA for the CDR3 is TGTGCCAGCAGTTCGATAAAATCGCCGAACCGGGAGACCCAGTACTTC.

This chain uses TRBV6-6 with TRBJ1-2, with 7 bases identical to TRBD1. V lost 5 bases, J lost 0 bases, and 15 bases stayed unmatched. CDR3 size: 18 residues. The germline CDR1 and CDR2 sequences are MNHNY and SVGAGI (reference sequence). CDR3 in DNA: TGTGCCAGCAGTCCCCATTTGAGGGGGCGAGACTCTAACTATGGCTACACCTTC. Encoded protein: CASSPHLRGRDSNYGYTF.

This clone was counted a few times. The DNA of the CDR3 is TGTGCCAGCAGCTTGGACAGCTCTGGAAACACCATATATTTT. Translated: CASSLDSSGNTIYF. J is TRBJ1-3 and V is TRBV5-4, with D hard to call. The CDR3 has 14 residues. V lost 0 bases and J lost 0, with 4 bases in between. Germline V gene sequence: CDR1 SGHNT, CDR2 YYREEE (reference sequence).

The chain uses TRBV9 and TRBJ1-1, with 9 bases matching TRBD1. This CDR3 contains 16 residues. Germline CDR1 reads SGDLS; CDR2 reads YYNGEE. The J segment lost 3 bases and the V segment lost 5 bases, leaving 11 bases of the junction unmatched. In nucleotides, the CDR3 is TGTGCCAGCAGGGGGAAACAGGGGGCGCCGGACACTGAAGCTTTCTTT. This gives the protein CASRGKQGAPDTEAFF.

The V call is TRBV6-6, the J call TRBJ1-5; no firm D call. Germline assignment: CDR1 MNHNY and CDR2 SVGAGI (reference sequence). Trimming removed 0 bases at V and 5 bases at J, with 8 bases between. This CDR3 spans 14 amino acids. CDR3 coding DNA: TGTGCCAGCAGTTACTCGAAGCCCGATCAGCCCCAGCATTTT. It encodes CASSYSKPDQPQHF.